One T cell receptor beta chain is described in this entry. Original processing notes: Cell counts per sample came from amplifying reference gene primers. Some clones are missing from TCRdb's copy, which holds only in-frame ones; the method was immunoSEQ multiplex PCR. For V, J and clone size, that table is used; D and trimming come from the DNA. In the table there are tens of thousands of clones, about 82% of which are singletons. The source of the sample is a study of blood T cell repertoires in COVID-19. Overall study context: The study drew acute and convalescent COVID-19 samples from the United States, Italy and Spain. From T cells, B-cell-depleted T cells, or PBMCs came the material, which was cDNA or gDNA.

V lost 1 base, J lost 6 bases, and 13 bases lay in between. This CDR3 has 14 residues. Germline CDR1 and CDR2: SQVTM and ANQGSEA. The genes are TRBV29-1 and TRBJ2-1, with D possibly being TRBD2 (6 bases). Material for sequencing was peripheral blood. The clonotype comes from a human donor in a cohort sampled during active COVID-19. The CDR3 sequence is CSVEAWRALNEQFF. DNA of the CDR3: TGCAGCGTTGAAGCTTGGAGGGCCCTCAATGAGCAGTTCTTC.